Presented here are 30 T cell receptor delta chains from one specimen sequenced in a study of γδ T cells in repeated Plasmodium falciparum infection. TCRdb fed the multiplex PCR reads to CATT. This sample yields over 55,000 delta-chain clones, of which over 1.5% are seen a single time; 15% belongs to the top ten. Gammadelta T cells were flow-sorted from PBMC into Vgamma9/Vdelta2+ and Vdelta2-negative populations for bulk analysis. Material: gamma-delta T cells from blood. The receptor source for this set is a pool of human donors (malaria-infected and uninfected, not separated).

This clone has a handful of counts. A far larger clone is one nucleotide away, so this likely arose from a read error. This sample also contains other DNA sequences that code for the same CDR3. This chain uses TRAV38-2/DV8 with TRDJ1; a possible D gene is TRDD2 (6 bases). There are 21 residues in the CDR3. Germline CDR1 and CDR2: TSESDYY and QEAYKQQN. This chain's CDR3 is CAYRSFLMNLPYKVYTDKLIF. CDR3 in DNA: TGTGCTTATAGGAGCTTTCTGATGAACCTTCCATACAAGGTGTACACCGATAAACTCATCTTC.

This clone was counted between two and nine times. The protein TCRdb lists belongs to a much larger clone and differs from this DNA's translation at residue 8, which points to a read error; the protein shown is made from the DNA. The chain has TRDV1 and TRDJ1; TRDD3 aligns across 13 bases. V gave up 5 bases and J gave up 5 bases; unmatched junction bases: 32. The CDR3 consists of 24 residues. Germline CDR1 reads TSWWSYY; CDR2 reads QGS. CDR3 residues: CALGPTTLGRTGGYASLGGDKLIF. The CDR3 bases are TGTGCTCTTGGGCCTACGACCCTCGGTCGTACTGGGGGATACGCGTCTTTGGGTGGGGATAAACTCATCTTT.

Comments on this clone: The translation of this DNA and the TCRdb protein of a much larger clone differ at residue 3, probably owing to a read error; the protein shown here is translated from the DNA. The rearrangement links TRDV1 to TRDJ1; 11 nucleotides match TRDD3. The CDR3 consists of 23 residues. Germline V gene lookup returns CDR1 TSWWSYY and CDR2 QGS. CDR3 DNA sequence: TGTGCTATTGGGGAACTAAGGCTAGAAGGCATGGGTCTGGGGGATACAGACACCGATAAACTCATCTTT. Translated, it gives CAIGELRLEGMGLGDTDTDKLIF.

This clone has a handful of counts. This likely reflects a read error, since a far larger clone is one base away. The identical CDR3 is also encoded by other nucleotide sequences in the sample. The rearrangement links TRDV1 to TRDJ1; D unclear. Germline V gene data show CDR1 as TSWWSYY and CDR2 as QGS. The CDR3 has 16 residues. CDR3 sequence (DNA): TGTGCTCTTCTGACCGCAACAAGGAGTTCGGCCGATAAACTCATTTTT. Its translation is CALLTATRSSADKLIF.

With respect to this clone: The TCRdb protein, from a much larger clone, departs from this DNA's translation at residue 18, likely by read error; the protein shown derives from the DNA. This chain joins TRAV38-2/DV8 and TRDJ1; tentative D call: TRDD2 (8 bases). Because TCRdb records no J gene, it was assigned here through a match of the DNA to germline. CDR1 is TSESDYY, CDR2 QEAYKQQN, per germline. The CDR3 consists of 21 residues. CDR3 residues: CAYRRVFLRGGGPYYTDRLIF. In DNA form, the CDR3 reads TGTGCTTATAGGAGGGTCTTCCTACGGGGTGGGGGACCCTACTACACCGATAGACTCATCTTT.

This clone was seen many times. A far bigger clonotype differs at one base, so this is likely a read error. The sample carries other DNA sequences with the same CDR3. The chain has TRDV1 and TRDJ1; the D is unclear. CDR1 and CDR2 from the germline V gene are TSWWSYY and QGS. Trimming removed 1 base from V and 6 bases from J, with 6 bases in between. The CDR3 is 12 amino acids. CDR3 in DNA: TGTGCTCTTGGGGAACCGGCGCATAAACTCATCTTT. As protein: CALGEPAHKLIF.

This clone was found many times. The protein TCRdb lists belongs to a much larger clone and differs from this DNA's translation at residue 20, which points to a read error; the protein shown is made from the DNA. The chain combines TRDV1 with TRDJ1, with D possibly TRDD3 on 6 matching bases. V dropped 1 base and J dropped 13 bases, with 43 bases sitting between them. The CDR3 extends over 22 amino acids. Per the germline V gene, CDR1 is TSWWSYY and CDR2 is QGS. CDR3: CALGEPRRRDTRTPFHSDKAIF. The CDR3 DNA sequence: TGTGCTCTTGGGGAACCTCGGAGAAGAGATACGCGGACACCATTCCACAGCGATAAAGCCATCTTT.

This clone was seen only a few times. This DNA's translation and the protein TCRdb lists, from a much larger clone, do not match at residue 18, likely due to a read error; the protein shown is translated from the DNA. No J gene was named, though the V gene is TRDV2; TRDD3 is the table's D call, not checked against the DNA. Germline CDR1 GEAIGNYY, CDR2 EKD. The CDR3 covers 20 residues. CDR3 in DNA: TGTGCCTGTGACACATTAGGCCAGCCTACGGTGGGACCGTACACCGATAAATTCATCTTT. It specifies CACDTLGQPTVGPYTDKFIF.

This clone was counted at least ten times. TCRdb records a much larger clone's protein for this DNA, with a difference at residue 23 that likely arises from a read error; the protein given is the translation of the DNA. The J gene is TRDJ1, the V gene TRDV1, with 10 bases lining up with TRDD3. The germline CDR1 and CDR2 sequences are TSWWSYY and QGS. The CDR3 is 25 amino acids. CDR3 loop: CALGDSPTTEPQPRTGGLPTDKPIF. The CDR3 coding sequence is TGTGCTCTTGGGGACTCTCCTACAACGGAACCCCAACCCCGTACTGGGGGATTACCAACCGATAAACCCATCTTT.

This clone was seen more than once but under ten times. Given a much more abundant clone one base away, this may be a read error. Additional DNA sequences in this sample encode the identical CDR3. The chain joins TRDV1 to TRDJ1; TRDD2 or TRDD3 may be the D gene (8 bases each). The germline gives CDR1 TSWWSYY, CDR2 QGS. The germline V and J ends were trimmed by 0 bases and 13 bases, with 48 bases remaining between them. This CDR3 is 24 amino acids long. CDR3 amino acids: CALGELKGLPTLYWGVPYTDKPIF. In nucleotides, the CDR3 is TGTGCTCTTGGGGAACTGAAAGGACTTCCTACCCTGTACTGGGGGGTCCCGTACACCGATAAGCCCATCTTT.

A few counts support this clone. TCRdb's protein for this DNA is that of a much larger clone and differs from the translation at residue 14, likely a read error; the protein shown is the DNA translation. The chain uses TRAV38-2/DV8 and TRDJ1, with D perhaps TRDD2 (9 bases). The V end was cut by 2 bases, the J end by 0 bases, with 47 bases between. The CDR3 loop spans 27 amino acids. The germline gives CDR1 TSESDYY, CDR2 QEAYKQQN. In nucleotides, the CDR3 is TGTGCTTATAGGAGTCGGGGGGGGAAAACCTTCCTACGCGTTCTCCGTACTGGGGGTCCTCACACCGATAAACTCATCTTT. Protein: CAYRSRGGKTFLRVLRTGGPHTDKLIF.

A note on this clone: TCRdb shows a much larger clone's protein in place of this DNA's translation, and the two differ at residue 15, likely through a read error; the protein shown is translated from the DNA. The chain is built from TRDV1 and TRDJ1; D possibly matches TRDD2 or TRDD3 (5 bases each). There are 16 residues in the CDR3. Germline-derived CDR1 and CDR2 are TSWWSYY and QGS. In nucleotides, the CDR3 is TGTGCTCTTGGGGACCTACGAGGGGAAGTCACCGATAAACTCACCTTT. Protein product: CALGDLRGEVTDKLTF.

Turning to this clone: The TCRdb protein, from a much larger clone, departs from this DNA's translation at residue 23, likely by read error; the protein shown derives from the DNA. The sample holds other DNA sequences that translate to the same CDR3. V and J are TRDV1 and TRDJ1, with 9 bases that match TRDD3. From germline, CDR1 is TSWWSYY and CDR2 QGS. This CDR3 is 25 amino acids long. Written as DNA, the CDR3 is TGTGCTCTTGGGGACTCTCCTACAACGGAACCCCAACCCCGTACTGGGGGACTACCAACCGATAAACGCATCTTT. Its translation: CALGDSPTTEPQPRTGGLPTDKRIF.

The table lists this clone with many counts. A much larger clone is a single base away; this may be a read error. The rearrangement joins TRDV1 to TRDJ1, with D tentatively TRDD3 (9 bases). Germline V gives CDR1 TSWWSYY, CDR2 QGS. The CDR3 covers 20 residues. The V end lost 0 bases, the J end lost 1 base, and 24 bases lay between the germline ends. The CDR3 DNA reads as TGTGCTCTTGGGGAACTTTTCTTCCTACAGGGGATACGATCCACCGATAAACTCATCTTT. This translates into CALGELFFLQGIRSTDKLIF.

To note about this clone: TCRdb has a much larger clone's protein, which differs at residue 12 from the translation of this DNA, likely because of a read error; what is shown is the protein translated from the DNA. CDR3 region: CALGVPSSGPIVYWGIRAVGLHYDKLIF. In nucleotides, the CDR3 is TGTGCTCTTGGGGTCCCCTCAAGCGGGCCTATCGTGTACTGGGGGATACGCGCAGTTGGGCTTCATTACGATAAACTCATCTTT. This chain connects TRDV1 to TRDJ1; TRDD3 agrees at 13 bases. No J gene is reported in TCRdb; it was inferred here by comparing the DNA with germline. Germline V gene data show CDR1 as TSWWSYY and CDR2 as QGS. V trimming: 4 bases; J trimming: 4 bases; junction bases outside the gene matches: 42. The CDR3 is 28 residues long.

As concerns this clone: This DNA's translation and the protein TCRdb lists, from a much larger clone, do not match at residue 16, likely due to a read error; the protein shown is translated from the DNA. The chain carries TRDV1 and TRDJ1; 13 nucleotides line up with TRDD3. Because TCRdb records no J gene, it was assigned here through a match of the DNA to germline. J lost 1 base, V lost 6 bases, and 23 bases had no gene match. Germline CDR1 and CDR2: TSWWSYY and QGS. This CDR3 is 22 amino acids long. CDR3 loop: CALGNGIPTGGYEWFCTDKLIF. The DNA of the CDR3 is TGTGCTCTTGGAAACGGGATCCCTACTGGGGGATACGAGTGGTTCTGCACCGATAAACTCATCTTT.

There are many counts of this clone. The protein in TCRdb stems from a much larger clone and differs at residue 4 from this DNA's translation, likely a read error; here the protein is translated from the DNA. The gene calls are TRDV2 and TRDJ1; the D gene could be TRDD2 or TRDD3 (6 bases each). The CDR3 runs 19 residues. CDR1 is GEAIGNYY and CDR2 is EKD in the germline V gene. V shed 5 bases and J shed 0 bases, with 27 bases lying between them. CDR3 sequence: CACGTGSYTGLLYTDKLIF. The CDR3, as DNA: TGTGCCTGTGGCACGGGATCCTACACTGGGCTACTTTACACCGATAAACTCATCTTT.

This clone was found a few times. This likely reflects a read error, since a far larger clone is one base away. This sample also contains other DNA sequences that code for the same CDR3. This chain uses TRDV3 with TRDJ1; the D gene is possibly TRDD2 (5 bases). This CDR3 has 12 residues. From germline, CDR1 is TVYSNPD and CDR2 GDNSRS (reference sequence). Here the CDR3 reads CAFKPYTDKLIF. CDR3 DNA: TGTGCCTTTAAACCCTACACCGATAAACTCATATTT.

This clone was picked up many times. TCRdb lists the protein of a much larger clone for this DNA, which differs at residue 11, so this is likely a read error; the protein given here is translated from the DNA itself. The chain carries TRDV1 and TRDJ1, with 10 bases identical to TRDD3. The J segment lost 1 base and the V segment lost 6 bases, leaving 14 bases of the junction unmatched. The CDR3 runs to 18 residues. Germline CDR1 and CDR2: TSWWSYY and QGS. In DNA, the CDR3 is TGTGCTCTTGGACTCCCTACGGGGGATACGTGCCGCACCGATAAACTCATCTTT. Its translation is CALGLPTGDTCRTDKLIF.

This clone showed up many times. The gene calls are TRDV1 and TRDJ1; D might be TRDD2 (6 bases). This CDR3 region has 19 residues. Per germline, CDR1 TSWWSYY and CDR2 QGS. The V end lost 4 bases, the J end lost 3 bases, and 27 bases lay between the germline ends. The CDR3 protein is CALGVRAFPPSRGADKLIF. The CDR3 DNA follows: TGTGCTCTTGGGGTCCGGGCCTTCCCTCCCTCTCGAGGGGCCGATAAACTCATCTTT.

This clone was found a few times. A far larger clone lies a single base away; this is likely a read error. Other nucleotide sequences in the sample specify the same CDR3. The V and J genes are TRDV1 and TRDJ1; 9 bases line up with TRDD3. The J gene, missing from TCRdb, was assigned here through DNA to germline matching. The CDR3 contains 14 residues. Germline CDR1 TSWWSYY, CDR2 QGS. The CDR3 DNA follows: TGTGCTCTCGGGGAACTTGAGCTGGGGGATGAACTCATCTTT. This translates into CALGELELGDELIF.

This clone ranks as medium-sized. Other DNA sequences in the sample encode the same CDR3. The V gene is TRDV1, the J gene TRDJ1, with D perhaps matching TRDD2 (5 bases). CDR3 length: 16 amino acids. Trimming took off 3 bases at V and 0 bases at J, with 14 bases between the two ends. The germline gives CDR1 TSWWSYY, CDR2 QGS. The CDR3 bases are TGTGCTCTTGGGGACCGTCCTAGGCGGAACACCGATAAACTCATCTTT. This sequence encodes CALGDRPRRNTDKLIF.

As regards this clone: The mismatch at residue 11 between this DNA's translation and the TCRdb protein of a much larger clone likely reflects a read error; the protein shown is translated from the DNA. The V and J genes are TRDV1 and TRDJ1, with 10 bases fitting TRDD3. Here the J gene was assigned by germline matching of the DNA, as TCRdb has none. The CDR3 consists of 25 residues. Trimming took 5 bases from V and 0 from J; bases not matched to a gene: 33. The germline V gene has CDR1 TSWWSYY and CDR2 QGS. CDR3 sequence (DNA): TGTGCTCTTGGGACTCAAGGCCTTTCACCTCTTTTCTGGGGGATAACATCTGGATACACCGATAAACTCATCTTT. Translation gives CALGTQGLSPLFWGITSGYTDKLIF.

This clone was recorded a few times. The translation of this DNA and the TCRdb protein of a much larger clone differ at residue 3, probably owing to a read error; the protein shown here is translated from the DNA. CDR3 in amino acids: CAFGEPLFLHLGIPSDKLIF. In DNA, the CDR3 is TGTGCTTTTGGGGAACCACTCTTCCTACATTTGGGGATACCTTCCGATAAACTCATCTTT. The chain recombines TRDV1 with TRDJ1; D possibly matches TRDD2 or TRDD3 (8 bases each). Germline matching of the DNA provided the J gene here, since TCRdb leaves it blank. This CDR3 contains 20 residues. The germline CDR1 and CDR2 sequences are TSWWSYY and QGS.

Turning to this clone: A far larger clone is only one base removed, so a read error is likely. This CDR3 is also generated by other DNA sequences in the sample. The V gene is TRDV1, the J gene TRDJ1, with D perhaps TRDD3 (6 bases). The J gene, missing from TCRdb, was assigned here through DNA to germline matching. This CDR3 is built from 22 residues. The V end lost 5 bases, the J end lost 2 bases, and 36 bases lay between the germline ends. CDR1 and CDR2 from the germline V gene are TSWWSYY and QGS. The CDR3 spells CALGNSTSPPAGGIRRTDKLIF. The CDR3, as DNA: TGTGCTCTTGGGAACTCCACTTCCCCGCCCGCCGGGGGAATAAGGAGGACCGATAAACTCATCTTT.

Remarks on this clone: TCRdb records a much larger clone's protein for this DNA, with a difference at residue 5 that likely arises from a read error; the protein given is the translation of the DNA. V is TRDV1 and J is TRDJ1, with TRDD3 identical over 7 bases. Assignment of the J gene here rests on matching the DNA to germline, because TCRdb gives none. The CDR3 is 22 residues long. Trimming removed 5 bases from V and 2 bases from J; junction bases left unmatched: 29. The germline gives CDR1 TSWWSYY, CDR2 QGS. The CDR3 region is CALGMVVDTPRLYWGYTDKLIF. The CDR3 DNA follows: TGTGCTCTTGGGATGGTGGTCGATACCCCGCGGTTATACTGGGGTTATACCGATAAACTCATCTTT.

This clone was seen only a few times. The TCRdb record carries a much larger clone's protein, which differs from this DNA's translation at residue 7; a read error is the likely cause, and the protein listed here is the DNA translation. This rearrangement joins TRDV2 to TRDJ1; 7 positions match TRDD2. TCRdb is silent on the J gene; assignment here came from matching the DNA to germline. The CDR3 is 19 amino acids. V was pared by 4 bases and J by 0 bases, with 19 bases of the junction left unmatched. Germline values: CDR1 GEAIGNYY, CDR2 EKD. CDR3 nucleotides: TGTGCCTGTGATAATCCCACCTTCCTTGACTGCGGGTACACCGATAAACTCATCTTT. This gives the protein CACDNPTFLDCGYTDKLIF.

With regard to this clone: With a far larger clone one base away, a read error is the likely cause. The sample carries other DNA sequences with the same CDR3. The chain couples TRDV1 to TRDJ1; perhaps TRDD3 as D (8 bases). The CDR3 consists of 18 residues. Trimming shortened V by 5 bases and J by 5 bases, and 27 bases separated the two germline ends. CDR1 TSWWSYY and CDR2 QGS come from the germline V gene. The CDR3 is CALGKPLSYWGLTDKLIF. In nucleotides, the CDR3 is TGTGCTCTTGGGAAACCCCTTTCCTACTGGGGGCTCACTGATAAACTCATCTTT.

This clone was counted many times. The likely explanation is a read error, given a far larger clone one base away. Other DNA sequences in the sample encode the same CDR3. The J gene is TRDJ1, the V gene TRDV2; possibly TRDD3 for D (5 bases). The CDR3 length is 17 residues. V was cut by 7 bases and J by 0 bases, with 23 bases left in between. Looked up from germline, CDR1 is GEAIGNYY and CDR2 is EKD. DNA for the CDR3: TGTGCCTGCGACGACCTGCCTTGGGGACGGAACACCGATAAACTCATCTTT. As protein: CACDDLPWGRNTDKLIF.

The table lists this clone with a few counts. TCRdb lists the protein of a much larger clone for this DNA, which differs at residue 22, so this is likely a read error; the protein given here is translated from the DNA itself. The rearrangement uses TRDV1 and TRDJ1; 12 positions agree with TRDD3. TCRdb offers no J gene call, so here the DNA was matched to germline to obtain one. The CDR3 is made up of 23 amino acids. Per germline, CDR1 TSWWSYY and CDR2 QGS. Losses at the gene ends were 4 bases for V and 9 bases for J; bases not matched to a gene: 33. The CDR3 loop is CALGAFKPTLGDTPPLLTAQLIF. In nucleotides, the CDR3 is TGTGCTCTTGGGGCCTTCAAACCTACACTGGGGGATACCCCTCCCCTCCTAACAGCACAACTCATCTTT.